The 2 T cell receptor beta chains listed next were all sequenced from one sample in a study of read filtering for tumor transcriptome and immune sequencing. Molecular barcoded adaptors covering alpha/delta and beta/gamma chains were used on about 390 ng RNA. A single record per CDR3 protein comes from TCRdb applying MiXCR to the reads. The sample holds roughly 130,000 distinct CDR3 sequences, about an eighth seen once. Sequenced: a population of CD138-negative cells sorted from bone marrow. These receptors originate from a donor over 35 with multiple myeloma.

This clonotype was counted between two and nine times. The chain uses TRBV7-2 and TRBJ2-5, with TRBD2 matching over 7 bases. V was pared by 5 bases and J by 4 bases, with 7 bases of the junction left unmatched. The CDR3 extends over 14 amino acids. CDR1 and CDR2 (germline): SGHTA, FQGNSA. CDR3 residues: CASSQSRGVETQYF. CDR3 nucleotides: TGTGCCAGCAGCCAAAGTCGGGGGGTAGAGACCCAGTACTTC.

The genes are TRBV6-5 and TRBJ2-2, with D possibly TRBD1 on 5 matching bases. Germline CDR1 reads MNHEY; CDR2 reads SVGAGI. CDR3 length: 16 amino acids. V lost 5 bases to trimming and J lost 1 base, with 14 bases between them. The CDR3: CASSPRRGWNTGELFF. The CDR3 region has the DNA TGTGCCAGCAGTCCTCGTAGGGGTTGGAACACCGGGGAGCTGTTTTTT.